This TCR beta chain appears in the sequencing data of a study of T cell responses to AZD1222 COVID-19 vaccine. About the research overall: The analysis combined second doses at about 4 or about 12 weeks.

The CDR3 extends over 16 amino acids. V lost 4 bases and J 4 bases, leaving 19 bases between the germline ends. From germline, CDR1 is SGHDN and CDR2 FVKESK. Sequencing was performed with immunoSEQ multiplex PCR; in TCRdb, only in-frame clones are kept and a portion is missing. In the table there are 78,000 or so clones, roughly 88% of which are singletons. About this clone itself: The antigen is undetermined.

The study, taken as a whole, reports: Spike-specific TCR breadth and depth went up after people got two AZD1222 doses. White British ancestry dominated among donors, who included more females, and clonal diversity was possibly underestimated. Seropositive at baseline were only a handful of AZD1222 recipients.

The sample consisted of peripheral blood, taken on day 0 of AZD1222 vaccination. The TCR was taken from an adult in good health. The V call is TRBV14, the J call TRBJ2-5; possibly TRBD2 for D (6 bases). The chain's CDR3 is CASSRDRGVEGETQYF. The CDR3 nucleotides are TGTGCCAGCAGCCGAGATCGCGGGGTGGAGGGAGAGACCCAGTACTTC.